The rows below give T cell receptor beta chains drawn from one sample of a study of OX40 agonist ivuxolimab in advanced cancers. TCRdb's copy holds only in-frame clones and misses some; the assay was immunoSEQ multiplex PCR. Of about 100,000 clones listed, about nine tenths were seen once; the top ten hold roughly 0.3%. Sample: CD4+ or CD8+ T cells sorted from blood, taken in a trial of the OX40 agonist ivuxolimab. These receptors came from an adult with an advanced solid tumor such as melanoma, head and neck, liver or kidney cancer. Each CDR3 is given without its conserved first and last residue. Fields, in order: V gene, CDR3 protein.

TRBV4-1	ASSQGTLAGGRVYEQY
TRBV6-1	ASSERGFYSNQPQH
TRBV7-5	ARSSPTALYEQF
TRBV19	ASSIISGRSNEQF
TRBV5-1	ASSLGSAGQGLNTGELF
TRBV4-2	ASSPPGQGNTGELF
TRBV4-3	ASSQDRNQPQH
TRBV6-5	ASSYLAYSSTDTQY
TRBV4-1	ASSQVTGGQETQY
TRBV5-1	ASSLVAGGASSYEQY
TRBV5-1	ASSLGTVTDTQY
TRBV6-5	ASSRTRNSNQPQH
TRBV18	ASSPLGAGYEQY
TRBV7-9	ASSFSQETQY
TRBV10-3	AISLGQGSSYEQY
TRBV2	ASSVYQGVGGYT
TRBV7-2	ASSRTTGTSGNADTQY
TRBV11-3	ASSIPSRTDTQY
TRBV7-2	ASSLGVGANYGYT
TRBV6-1	ASQLNRAPIDTQY
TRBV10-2	ASRQQGSEQF
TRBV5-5	ASSLVGPVYQETQY
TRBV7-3	ASSPTGTDTQY
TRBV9	ARSRPPFPTNEKLF
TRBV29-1	SVYGPGGWTGELF
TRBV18	ASSPRISSPTEETQY
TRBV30	AGRKNTEAF
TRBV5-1	ASSLGQQQETQY
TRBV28	ASSLSGAGNQPQH
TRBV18	ASSPETMYEQY
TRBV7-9	ASSRGLAAYEQY
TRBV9	ASSVGSYTDTQY
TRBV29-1	SSGTGGVNTEAF
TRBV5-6	ASSSGVGKGYYEQY
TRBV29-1	SVVRFQETQY
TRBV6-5	ASTIRQGNTEAF
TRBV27	ASSSTGGGQPQH
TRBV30	AWAGGLNQPQH
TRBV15	ATSRESGPGNTIY
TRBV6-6	ASHSGSYYNEQF
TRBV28	ASSSPNLGRSTDTQY
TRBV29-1	SVEDFRTEQF
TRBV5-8	ASSRGPASGYYEQY